Listed below are T cell receptor beta chains from one sample, sequenced in a study of shared clonotypes between healthy human individuals. TCRdb's copy holds only in-frame clones and misses some; the assay was immunoSEQ multiplex PCR. The sample includes about half a million clones, 65% to 85% of them seen just once. The sample consisted of PBMCs. Receptors originate from a woman in her thirties or forties in good health. Some clones in this sample may be carry-over from other donors' samples. CDR3s include the opening cysteine and the closing phenylalanine or tryptophan. Each record gives: J gene, clone size, V gene, D gene, CDR3 DNA, CDR3 protein. D genes are given only for firm matches. Some rows mark clone size as missing; the rest say once, few, many or name a class of expanded clone.

>TRBJ2-7|.|TRBV6-1|.
TGTGCCAGCAGCCTCCGACAGGTCTACGAGCAGTACTTC
CASSLRQVYEQYF
>TRBJ2-3|.|TRBV28|.
TGTGCCAGCAGTTTCCGCGGGTTCACAGATACGCAGTATTTT
CASSFRGFTDTQYF
>TRBJ2-7|.|TRBV7-2|.
TGTGCCAGCAGCCCGTCGCGGACAGTCGGATCCTACGAGCAGTACTTC
CASSPSRTVGSYEQYF
>TRBJ2-5|many|TRBV6-1|.
TGTGCCAGCAGTGCTCTGCGGGGCCAAGAGACCCAGTACTTC
CASSALRGQETQYF
>TRBJ2-1|.|TRBV27|TRBD1
TGTGCCAGCAGTTTATCCCGGACAGGGGGCATGGAGTTCTTC
CASSLSRTGGMEFF
>TRBJ2-7|.|TRBV7-9|TRBD1
TGTGCCAGCAGCTCCATCCGGGACAGGGTATACGAGCAGTACTTC
CASSSIRDRVYEQYF
>TRBJ2-2|many|TRBV14|.
TGTGCCAGCAGCCATAGCTTAGGGACAACGAACACCGGGGAGCTGTTTTTT
CASSHSLGTTNTGELFF
>TRBJ1-1|.|TRBV19|.
TGTGCCAGTAGTCCTGGGGTGAACACTGAAGCTTTCTTT
CASSPGVNTEAFF
>TRBJ2-2|.|TRBV5-4|.
TGTGCCAGCAGCATTAGCGGCCTGAACACCGGGGAGCTGTTTTTT
CASSISGLNTGELFF
>TRBJ2-1|.|TRBV7-2|TRBD2
TGTGCCAGCAGCTTAAACGGGGGGGCGAATGAGCAGTTCTTC
CASSLNGGANEQFF
>TRBJ2-3|.|TRBV29-1|.
TGCAGCGTTGGAAAAGGATCTAGCACAGATACGCAGTATTTT
CSVGKGSSTDTQYF
>TRBJ1-2|few|TRBV5-6|.
TGTGCCAGCAGCTTGGCGGCGGACTATGGCTACACCTTC
CASSLAADYGYTF
>TRBJ2-7|.|TRBV2|.
TGTGCCAGCAGGTTATTCTCCTACGAGCAGTACTTC
CASRLFSYEQYF
>TRBJ1-2|.|TRBV9|.
TGTGCCAGCAGCGTAGTAAGGGGTGGCTACACCTTC
CASSVVRGGYTF
>TRBJ2-3|.|TRBV2|TRBD1
TGTGCCAGCAGGCCAGGGGGCGGGGAAGATACGCAGTATTTT
CASRPGGGEDTQYF
>TRBJ2-1|.|TRBV9|.
TGTGCCAGCAGCGTAGACTACAATGAGCAGTTCTTC
CASSVDYNEQFF
>TRBJ2-1|.|TRBV18|.
TGTGCCAGCTCAGTGGGGCAATACAATGAGCAGTTCTTC
CASSVGQYNEQFF
>TRBJ2-7|once|TRBV18|TRBD1
TGTGCCAGCTCACCACCGACAGGGGTGTCCGAGCAGTACTTC
CASSPPTGVSEQYF
>TRBJ1-1|.|TRBV5-1|TRBD1
TGCGCCAGCAGCCCGAGGACAGGGGATGCTGAAGCTTTCTTT
CASSPRTGDAEAFF
>TRBJ2-7|.|TRBV4-2|.
TGTGCCAGCAGCCAATCCTCGAGCTCCTACGAGCAGTACTTC
CASSQSSSSYEQYF
>TRBJ1-3|few|TRBV19|.
TGTGCCAGTAGTATAGACAACTCTGGAAACACCATATATTTT
CASSIDNSGNTIYF
>TRBJ2-7|.|TRBV6-5|TRBD1
TGTGCCAGCAGTTCCGGGACAGGACCCTACGAGCAGTACTTC
CASSSGTGPYEQYF
>TRBJ1-3|.|TRBV5-1|.
TGCGCCAGCAGCTTGGCTTATGGGGGCAGCTCTGGAAACACCATATATTTT
CASSLAYGGSSGNTIYF
>TRBJ2-7|.|TRBV11-2|TRBD1
TGTGCCAGCAGCCCCCACCCGACAGGGGCGGGTGAGCAGTACTTC
CASSPHPTGAGEQYF
>TRBJ2-1|once|TRBV11-2|.
TGTGCCAGCAGCGTCAGGGTGTCGTCCTACAATGAGCAGTTCTTC
CASSVRVSSYNEQFF
>TRBJ2-1|.|TRBV4-1|.
TGCGCCAGCAGCCAAGTGGCAGGAGCTAGCAATGAGCAGTTCTTC
CASSQVAGASNEQFF
>TRBJ2-7|many|TRBV2|.
TGTGCCAGCAGTGAAGCCCTCTACGAGCAGTACTTC
CASSEALYEQYF
>TRBJ2-5|.|TRBV5-3|TRBD1
TGTGCCAGCATCGAAGCCGGGACAGGGAAAGAGACCCAGTACTTC
CASIEAGTGKETQYF
>TRBJ1-5|.|TRBV6-6|TRBD1
TGTGCCAGCAGTTTGCCGGGACAGGTCAATCAGCCCCAGCATTTT
CASSLPGQVNQPQHF
>TRBJ1-2|.|TRBV2|.
TGTGCCAGCAGGGAACAGGGAGGCTATGGCTACACCTTC
CASREQGGYGYTF
>TRBJ2-7|once|TRBV5-1|.
TGCGCCAGCAGCTTCCGACAGGTTCCTGACGAGCAGTACTTC
CASSFRQVPDEQYF
>TRBJ1-5|.|TRBV15|.
TGTGCCGTACCCGGGACATGTCAGCCCCAGCATTTT
CAVPGTCQPQHF
>TRBJ2-7|.|TRBV7-9|.
TGTGCCAGCAGCTACGGGGGTGGAGACTACGAGCAGTACTTC
CASSYGGGDYEQYF
>TRBJ2-7|.|TRBV5-5|.
TGTGCCAGCAGCTATGGGGGATCCTACGAGCAGTACTTC
CASSYGGSYEQYF
>TRBJ2-5|.|TRBV27|TRBD1
TGTGCCAGCAGTGCCCGACAGGGTGAGACCCAGTACTTC
CASSARQGETQYF
>TRBJ1-1|once|TRBV10-3|.
TGTGCCATCAGTGAGGGGGGGGTAAACACTGAAGCTTTCTTT
CAISEGGVNTEAFF
>TRBJ2-7|once|TRBV6-1|.
TGTGCCAGCAGTGAAGGTTGGGGAAACTACGAGCAGTACTTC
CASSEGWGNYEQYF
>TRBJ2-2|.|TRBV5-1|.
TGCGCCAGCAGCTTGGTGCAGGGGCGGACCGGGGAGCTGTTTTTT
CASSLVQGRTGELFF
>TRBJ2-2|.|TRBV5-1|TRBD2
TGCGCCAGCAGGACTAGCGGAACGAACACCGGGGAGCTGTTTTTT
CASRTSGTNTGELFF
>TRBJ2-2|.|TRBV10-1|.
TGCGCCAGCAGGGAGGGAAACACCGGGGAGCTGTTTTTT
CASREGNTGELFF
>TRBJ1-4|.|TRBV28|TRBD1
TGTGCCAGCATGGGGACAGTCCTTGAAAAACTGTTTTTT
CASMGTVLEKLFF
>TRBJ2-1|once|TRBV27|.
TGTGCCAGCAGTTCCCCGGTTGGGCGCGTCCACCGTGAGCAGTTCTTC
CASSSPVGRVHREQFF
>TRBJ1-1|once|TRBV7-2|.
TGTGCCAGCAGCTTAGCGAGGGGGACTGAAGCTTTCTTT
CASSLARGTEAFF
>TRBJ2-5|.|TRBV5-4|.
TGTGCCAGCAGCTTGGGAGTCCAAGAGACCCAGTACTTC
CASSLGVQETQYF
>TRBJ1-5|.|TRBV4-1|.
TGCGCCAGCAGCCAAGAGGCAGGACTTTATCAGCCCCAGCATTTT
CASSQEAGLYQPQHF
>TRBJ2-7|.|TRBV18|TRBD2
TGTGCCAGCTCACCATGGGGGGGGTACGAGCAGTACTTC
CASSPWGGYEQYF
>TRBJ1-4|.|TRBV19|.
TGTGCCAGTAGTATGACGGCGATATTGTTTTTT
CASSMTAILFF
>TRBJ2-1|.|TRBV5-6|TRBD2
TGTGCCAGCAGCTTCGGGACTAGACAGAATGAGCAGTTCTTC
CASSFGTRQNEQFF
>TRBJ2-7|.|TRBV6-1|TRBD1
TGTGCCAGCAGCGCCTTTGGGACAGGGGTTTACGAGCAGTACTTC
CASSAFGTGVYEQYF
>TRBJ2-7|.|TRBV15|TRBD2
TGTGCCACCAGTCGCGGGAGAGGCGACGAGCAGTACTTC
CATSRGRGDEQYF
>TRBJ2-7|once|TRBV29-1|TRBD1
TGCAGCGTCTACCGGACAGGGGGCGGCGAGCAGTACTTC
CSVYRTGGGEQYF
>TRBJ1-5|few|TRBV19|.
TGTGCCAGTAGTCTCTACAGGGCGGAGGGTGATCAGCCCCAGCATTTT
CASSLYRAEGDQPQHF
>TRBJ2-7|once|TRBV7-9|.
TGTGCCAGCAGCTTAGAGACAACGGGCGGGCAGTACTTC
CASSLETTGGQYF